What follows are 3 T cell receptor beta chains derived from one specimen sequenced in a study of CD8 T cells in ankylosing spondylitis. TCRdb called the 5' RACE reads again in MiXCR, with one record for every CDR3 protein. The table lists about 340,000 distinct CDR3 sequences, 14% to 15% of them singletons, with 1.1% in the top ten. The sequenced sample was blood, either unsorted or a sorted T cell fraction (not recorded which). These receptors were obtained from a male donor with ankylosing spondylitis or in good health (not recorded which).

The CDR3 spells CASTPGRGGYNEQFF. The CDR3 DNA reads as TGTGCCAGCACCCCGGGACGCGGGGGATACAATGAGCAGTTCTTC. The gene calls are TRBV11-3 and TRBJ2-1; 7 nucleotides match TRBD2. The CDR3 runs to 15 residues. After removal of 7 bases from V and 4 bases from J, the junction contained 10 bases not matched to a gene. The V gene's germline CDR1 is SGHNT and CDR2 YENEEA.

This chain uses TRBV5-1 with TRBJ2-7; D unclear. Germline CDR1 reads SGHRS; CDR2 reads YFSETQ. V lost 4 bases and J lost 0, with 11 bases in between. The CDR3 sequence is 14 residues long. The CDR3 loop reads CASSPLYSSYEQYF. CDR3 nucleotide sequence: TGCGCCAGCAGCCCTCTCTATAGCTCCTACGAGCAGTACTTC.

Written as DNA, the CDR3 is TGTGCCATCAGTGTCCGACTAGCGGGAGAAGAGCAGTTCTTC. It yields the protein CAISVRLAGEEQFF. The rearrangement joins TRBV10-3 to TRBJ2-1; the match to TRBD2 covers 12 bases. The ends lost 4 bases at V and 10 bases at J; junction bases unmatched: 5. The CDR3 extends over 14 amino acids. Germline CDR1 is ENHRY and CDR2 is SYGVKD.